These 4 T cell receptor beta chains came from one sample sequenced in a study of T cell repertoires in cytomegalovirus infection. Their cognate antigens are unknown. MiXCR was run by TCRdb on the reads, yielding one entry per CDR3 protein. The sample contains 140,000 to 150,000 distinct CDR3 sequences, over 30% of which appear only once. The sample was CD8+ T cells from cultured PBMCs, taken from culture after CMV antigen stimulation. Source of these receptors: a human donor in good health (CMV status not recorded). Some clones in this sample may be carry-over from other donors' samples.

The chain employs TRBV11-2 and TRBJ2-7; no clear D. V was pared by 0 bases and J by 6 bases, with 12 bases between. This CDR3 is 14 amino acids long. Per the germline V gene, CDR1 is SGHAT and CDR2 is FQNNGV. The CDR3 coding sequence is TGTGCCAGCAGCTTAGAATGGGGTTCGGGCGAGCAGTACTTC. Translating gives CASSLEWGSGEQYF.

This clonotype was seen at least ten times. The rearrangement joins TRBV27 to TRBJ1-1; D unresolved. Trimming left V 5 bases short and J 0 bases short, with 4 bases between. CDR1 and CDR2 (germline): MNHEY, SMNVEV (reference sequence). The CDR3 length is 12 residues. The CDR3 is CASSTMNTEAFF. The CDR3 nucleotides are TGTGCCAGCAGTACCATGAACACTGAAGCTTTCTTT.

The V call is TRBV27, the J call TRBJ2-3; D tentatively reads TRBD1 or TRBD2 (5 bases each). The CDR3 totals 17 residues. Germline V gene lookup returns CDR1 MNHEY and CDR2 SMNVEV (reference sequence). V lost 2 bases, J lost 7 bases, and 22 bases lay in between. The CDR3 sequence is CASSLVPAAPGRNTQYF. CDR3 bases: TGTGCCAGCAGTTTAGTTCCAGCGGCGCCGGGGCGGAATACGCAGTATTTT.

Many counts were recorded for this clonotype. The V and J genes are TRBV27 and TRBJ2-5; no definite D call. V lost 4 bases to trimming and J lost 4 bases, with 4 bases between them. Germline CDR1 and CDR2: MNHEY and SMNVEV (reference sequence). The CDR3 length is 11 residues. CDR3 bases: TGTGCCAGCAGTTACGGAGAGACCCAGTACTTC. Its protein product is CASSYGETQYF.